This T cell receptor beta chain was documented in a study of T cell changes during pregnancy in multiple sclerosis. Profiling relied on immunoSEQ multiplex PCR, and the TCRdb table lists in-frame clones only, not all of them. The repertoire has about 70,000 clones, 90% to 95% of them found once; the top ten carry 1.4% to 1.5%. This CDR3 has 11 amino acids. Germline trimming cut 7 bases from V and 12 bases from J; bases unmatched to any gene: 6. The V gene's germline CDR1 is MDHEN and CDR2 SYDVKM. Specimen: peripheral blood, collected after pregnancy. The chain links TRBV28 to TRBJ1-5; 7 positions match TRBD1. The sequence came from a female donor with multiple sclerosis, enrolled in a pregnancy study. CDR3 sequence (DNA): TGTGCCAGCACCCGGGGACAGTACCAGCATTTT. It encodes CASTRGQYQHF.